A single sample is the source of the 27 T cell receptor beta chains below, sequenced in a study of blood T cell repertoires in COVID-19. The method was immunoSEQ multiplex PCR; TCRdb's version includes in-frame clones alone and lacks a portion of them. The sample gives 360,000 or so clones, around nine tenths of which show up once; 1.7% is in the top ten. The sequenced sample was PBMCs or T cells enriched from blood (not recorded which). Source of these receptors: a woman under 40 who had recovered from COVID-19.

The chain couples TRBV7-8 to TRBJ1-2; D remains ambiguous. V was trimmed by 3 bases and J by 5 bases, leaving 13 bases between them. Germline lookup yields CDR1 SGHVS and CDR2 FQNEAQ. The CDR3 runs to 14 residues. The CDR3 bases are TGTGCCAGCAGCTTCGAGTCTTCGGGGTATGGCTACACCTTC. It is translated as CASSFESSGYGYTF.

The J gene is TRBJ1-6, the V gene TRBV27; 9 nucleotides agree with TRBD1. CDR1 and CDR2 from the germline V gene are MNHEY and SMNVEV (reference sequence). The CDR3 runs to 14 residues. The J segment lost 10 bases and the V segment lost 6 bases, leaving 7 bases of the junction unmatched. CDR3 nucleotide sequence: TGTGCCAGCAGGAACGGGACAGGGAAATCACCCCTCCACTTT. Translating gives CASRNGTGKSPLHF.

The genes are TRBV10-3 and TRBJ1-1; D is unresolved. Germline V gives CDR1 ENHRY, CDR2 SYGVKD. This CDR3 region has 13 residues. The V end was cut by 5 bases, the J end by 3 bases, with 10 bases between. CDR3 nucleotides: TGTGCCATCAGTAACATCCAGTACACTGAAGCTTTCTTT. As protein: CAISNIQYTEAFF.

V and J are TRBV18 and TRBJ1-5; D not certain. V dropped 2 bases and J dropped 0 bases, with 14 bases sitting between them. There are 17 residues in the CDR3. Germline CDR1 reads KGHSH; CDR2 reads LQKENI. CDR3 region: CASSPVSTQISNQPQHF. The CDR3 DNA follows: TGTGCCAGCTCACCAGTTAGTACTCAAATTAGCAATCAGCCCCAGCATTTT.

This chain links TRBV9 with TRBJ2-3, with 11 bases aligning to TRBD2. With V trimmed by 4 bases and J by 1 base, 5 bases remained unmatched. Germline-derived CDR1 and CDR2 are SGDLS and YYNGEE. This CDR3 region has 16 residues. CDR3 amino acids: CASSPLAGVGTDTQYF. CDR3 bases: TGTGCCAGCAGCCCACTAGCGGGGGTGGGCACAGATACGCAGTATTTT.

The chain couples TRBV29-1 to TRBJ1-2; D not resolved. Germline assignment: CDR1 SQVTM and CDR2 ANQGSEA. The germline V and J ends were trimmed by 8 bases and 8 bases, with 12 bases remaining between them. The length of the CDR3 is 10 residues. The CDR3 loop is CSIQEGGYTF. As DNA, the CDR3 is TGCAGCATCCAGGAGGGAGGCTACACCTTC.

In its sample, this clone was seen many times. The sample holds other DNA sequences that translate to the same CDR3. The CDR3 loop reads CAWSGGSYGYTF. Here the CDR3 DNA reads TGTGCCTGGAGTGGGGGCAGCTATGGCTACACCTTC. The genes are TRBV30 and TRBJ1-2, with a tentative D call TRBD1 (5 bases). The V gene's germline CDR1 is GTSNPN and CDR2 SVGIG (reference sequence). V lost 1 base and J 4 bases, leaving 7 bases between the germline ends. The CDR3 runs 12 residues.

The chain links TRBV5-4 to TRBJ2-1; 15 bases are a match to TRBD2. V was pared by 5 bases and J by 9 bases, with 9 bases of the junction left unmatched. This CDR3 is 16 amino acids long. The germline gives CDR1 SGHNT, CDR2 YYREEE (reference sequence). The CDR3 coding sequence is TGTGCCAGCAGTGTCGGACTAGCGGGAGGGCCGGGTGAGCAGTTCTTC. Amino acids: CASSVGLAGGPGEQFF.

The rearrangement links TRBV19 to TRBJ1-5, with 7 bases matching TRBD1. This CDR3 contains 15 residues. J was trimmed by 5 bases and V by 1 base; bases with no gene match: 5. Germline V gene data show CDR1 as LNHDA and CDR2 as SQIVND (reference sequence). CDR3 nucleotide sequence: TGTGCCAGTAGTATAGGGAGACAGGGATATCAGCCCCAGCATTTT. This translates into CASSIGRQGYQPQHF.

This sequence joins TRBV7-2 and TRBJ2-7, with TRBD2 as a possible D gene (7 bases). The CDR3 length is 16 residues. The germline CDR1 and CDR2 sequences are SGHTA and FQGNSA. Trimming removed 1 base from V and 3 bases from J, with 16 bases in between. As DNA, the CDR3 is TGTGCCAGCAGCTTAGTAGGGGGGGGAGGTAGCTACGAGCAGTACTTC. As protein: CASSLVGGGGSYEQYF.

Points on this clone: One junction end does not reproduce the germline sequence, and a read error may be involved. CDR3 DNA sequence: TGTGCCAGAAGCCCGGTACACACAGCTCAGGGAAAAACTGTTTTT. It translates to CARSPVHTAQGKTVF. J is TRBJ1-4 and V is TRBV5-3, with D possibly TRBD1 on 5 matching bases. TRBV5-3 is classed as an ORF, of uncertain function. The CDR3 spans 15 residues.

The V call is TRBV28, the J call TRBJ1-1; 10 nucleotides agree with TRBD1. The CDR3 covers 17 residues. J was trimmed by 4 bases and V by 6 bases; bases with no gene match: 14. CDR1 is MDHEN and CDR2 is SYDVKM in the germline V gene. CDR3 sequence (DNA): TGTGCCAGCAGACGTAGACAGGGGGCGCCAGAGGGCACTGAAGCTTTCTTT. This codes for CASRRRQGAPEGTEAFF.

J is TRBJ1-5 and V is TRBV7-9; unclear D gene. Germline V gene data show CDR1 as SEHNR and CDR2 as FQNEAQ (reference sequence). The CDR3 extends over 15 amino acids. V lost 0 bases, J lost 6 bases, and 12 bases lay in between. The CDR3: CASSLAGTEAQPQHF. In nucleotides, the CDR3 is TGTGCCAGCAGCTTAGCAGGTACCGAGGCTCAGCCCCAGCATTTT.

Here the CDR3 reads CSGGPGQGHNEQFF. DNA of the CDR3: TGCAGCGGCGGCCCGGGACAGGGTCACAATGAGCAGTTCTTC. The rearrangement uses TRBV29-1 and TRBJ2-1, with 9 positions matching TRBD1. Germline CDR1 reads SQVTM; CDR2 reads ANQGSEA. The CDR3 contains 14 residues. The ends lost 7 bases at V and 5 bases at J; junction bases unmatched: 9.

The rearrangement links TRBV15 to TRBJ2-3; TRBD1 agrees at 11 bases. The CDR3 totals 16 residues. Germline CDR1 is LNHNV and CDR2 is YYDKDF (reference sequence). Unmatched junction bases numbered 5, after V lost 2 bases and J lost 4 bases. In nucleotides, the CDR3 is TGTGCCACCAGCAGAAGGACAGGGGGCCCTGCAGATACGCAGTATTTT. Amino acids: CATSRRTGGPADTQYF.

This chain connects TRBV11-2 to TRBJ2-7; 8 bases are a match to TRBD1. Looked up from germline, CDR1 is SGHAT and CDR2 is FQNNGV. V was clipped by 1 base and J by 4 bases; unmatched bases: 3. The CDR3 is 14 residues long. The CDR3 DNA follows: TGTGCCAGCAGCTTAGGAACAGGGGGGTACGAGCAGTACTTC. Protein: CASSLGTGGYEQYF.

V usage is TRBV14 and J usage is TRBJ2-5; 8 bases fit TRBD1. This CDR3 is built from 16 residues. Germline assignment: CDR1 SGHDN and CDR2 FVKESK. V gave up 2 bases and J gave up 5 bases; unmatched junction bases: 10. The CDR3 reads CASSQTRQGIGETQYF. In nucleotides, the CDR3 is TGTGCCAGCAGCCAAACTCGACAGGGGATCGGCGAGACCCAGTACTTC. Supplemented by reference TRBV14 and TRBJ2-5, the full variable domain reads EAGVTQFPSHSVIEKGQTVTLRCDPISGHDNLYWYRRVMGKEIKFLLHFVKESKQDESGMPNNRFLAERTGGTYSTLKVQPAELEDSGVYFCASSQTRQGIGETQYFGPGTRLLVL.

Regarding this clone: This CDR3 is also generated by other DNA sequences in the sample. The V and J genes are TRBV7-2 and TRBJ1-4; D is perhaps TRBD1 (6 bases). The germline V gene encodes CDR1 SGHTA and CDR2 FQGNSA. This CDR3 comprises 15 residues. Trimming stripped 1 base from V and 3 bases from J, with 9 bases between. The CDR3 bases are TGTGCCAGCAGCTTAGTAGCAGGGGCTAATGAAAAACTGTTTTTT. This sequence encodes CASSLVAGANEKLFF. The entire variable domain, with the rest obtained from reference TRBV7-2 and TRBJ1-4, is as follows: GAGVSQSPSNKVTEKGKDVELRCDPISGHTALYWYRQSLGQGLEFLIYFQGNSAPDKSGLPSDRFSAERTGGSVSTLTIQRTQQEDSAVYLCASSLVAGANEKLFFGSGTQLSVL.

This clone appeared once. V usage is TRBV11-2 and J usage is TRBJ2-7, with 7 bases matching TRBD2. Germline V gene data show CDR1 as SGHAT and CDR2 as FQNNGV. This CDR3 has 12 amino acids. V lost 5 bases and J lost 6; bases outside the gene matches: 4. The CDR3 here is CASSTTGGEQYF. In nucleotides, the CDR3 is TGTGCCAGCAGCACCACGGGAGGCGAGCAGTACTTC.

The chain links TRBV27 to TRBJ2-6; no definite D call. In germline, CDR1 is MNHEY, CDR2 SMNVEV (reference sequence). Trimming left V 3 bases short and J 1 base short, with 13 bases between. The CDR3 spans 17 residues. Here the CDR3 DNA reads TGTGCCAGCAGTTTCGCTCGTTCAGGTTCTGGGGCCAACGTCCTGACTTTC. Its translation: CASSFARSGSGANVLTF.

The chain links TRBV10-1 to TRBJ2-1; 8 positions agree with TRBD2. V gave up 0 bases and J gave up 6 bases; unmatched junction bases: 4. Germline values: CDR1 WNHNN, CDR2 SYGVQD (reference sequence). The CDR3 has 15 amino acids. CDR3 sequence (DNA): TGCGCCAGCAGTGAGTCGTCTAGCGGGTTCAATGAGCAGTTCTTC. Translated, it gives CASSESSSGFNEQFF.

V usage is TRBV5-1 and J usage is TRBJ2-7; tentatively, D is TRBD1 (5 bases). The CDR3 contains 14 residues. Trimming removed 2 bases from V and 2 bases from J, with 11 bases in between. CDR1 and CDR2 (germline): SGHRS, YFSETQ. CDR3 in amino acids: CASSLPTGTYEQYF. The CDR3 DNA sequence: TGCGCCAGCAGCTTACCTACAGGTACCTACGAGCAGTACTTC.

V is TRBV7-2 and J is TRBJ1-1, with D unresolved. The CDR3 has 13 amino acids. With 1 base removed from V and 6 bases from J, the gap between germline ends came to 9 bases. CDR1 is SGHTA and CDR2 is FQGNSA in the germline V gene. The CDR3 protein is CASSLVSGAEAFF. Written as DNA, the CDR3 is TGTGCCAGCAGCTTAGTTAGCGGGGCTGAAGCTTTCTTT.

This rearrangement joins TRBV19 to TRBJ2-1, with 13 bases lining up with TRBD2. From germline, CDR1 is LNHDA and CDR2 SQIVND (reference sequence). J lost 12 bases, V lost 3 bases, and 11 bases had no gene match. The CDR3 contains 16 residues. CDR3 DNA sequence: TGTGCCAGTAGTATGAGGTTGCGGACTAGCGGGAGTACGCAGTTCTTC. Its protein product is CASSMRLRTSGSTQFF.

The chain has TRBV6-2 or TRBV6-3 and TRBJ1-3, with D unclear. Germline CDR1 reads MNHEY; CDR2 reads SVGEGT. This CDR3 is 21 amino acids long. V lost 6 bases and J lost 0, with 30 bases in between. Here the CDR3 reads CASSYPASTRQTVSSGNTIYF. The CDR3 DNA is TGTGCCAGCAGCTATCCCGCCAGTACCCGCCAGACTGTAAGCTCTGGAAACACCATATATTTT.

This chain joins TRBV19 and TRBJ1-2; 7 bases match TRBD1. This CDR3 is built from 14 residues. Trimming removed 4 bases from V and 3 bases from J; junction bases left unmatched: 5. Germline CDR1 is LNHDA and CDR2 is SQIVND (reference sequence). CDR3 amino acids: CASSKNGQDYGYTF. DNA for the CDR3: TGTGCCAGTAGTAAGAATGGACAGGACTATGGCTACACCTTC.

The chain employs TRBV13 and TRBJ1-3; no reliable D call. Germline V gene data show CDR1 as PRHDT and CDR2 as FYEKMQ (reference sequence). The ends were cut back, 5 bases at V and 0 bases at J, with 14 bases in the middle. The CDR3 runs 16 residues. The CDR3 reads CASSSQTGSSGNTIYF. The CDR3 nucleotides are TGTGCCAGCAGCAGCCAAACGGGGAGCTCTGGAAACACCATATATTTT.